Listed here are 31 T cell receptor beta chains from one sample, sequenced in a study of cytomegalovirus exposure and HLA in healthy donors. The PCR made use of 60 Vbeta and 13 Jbeta primers. Here immunoSEQ multiplex PCR was the method, and the copy in TCRdb shows in-frame clones only, minus some. The table includes 95,000 to 100,000 clones, less than 80% detected once. Sequenced material: PBMCs. Every receptor here comes from a man between 35 and 55 years old in good health and CMV-seronegative.

The chain links TRBV7-2 to TRBJ1-5; D uncertain. The CDR3 is made up of 14 amino acids. Germline CDR1 and CDR2: SGHTA and FQGNSA. Trimming cost V 3 bases and J 4 bases, with 10 bases left between them. The CDR3 sequence: CASSFPGLNQPQHF. The DNA for the CDR3 is TGTGCCAGCAGCTTTCCAGGATTGAATCAGCCCCAGCATTTT.

The V and J genes are TRBV11-2 and TRBJ2-1; 7 nucleotides align to TRBD2. CDR3 length: 16 amino acids. Germline CDR1 and CDR2: SGHAT and FQNNGV. The junction had 8 bases not matched to a gene; V was cut back by 5 bases and J by 1 base. The chain's CDR3 is CASSPTAGVSYNEQFF. CDR3 coding DNA: TGTGCCAGCAGCCCAACGGCGGGGGTATCCTACAATGAGCAGTTCTTC. Drawing the rest from reference TRBV11-2 and TRBJ2-1, the complete variable domain is EAGVAQSPRYKIIEKRQSVAFWCNPISGHATLYWYQQILGQGPKLLIQFQNNGVVDDSQLPKDRFSAERLKGVDSTLKIQPAKLEDSAVYLCASSPTAGVSYNEQFFGPGTRLTVL.

This chain joins TRBV6-5 and TRBJ1-4, with 7 bases fitting TRBD1. CDR1 and CDR2 (germline): MNHEY, SVGAGI. There are 15 residues in the CDR3. Unmatched junction bases numbered 3, after V lost 0 bases and J lost 5 bases. As DNA, the CDR3 is TGTGCCAGCAGTTACTCTTCAGGGGGAAATGAAAAACTGTTTTTT. It specifies CASSYSSGGNEKLFF.

The chain joins TRBV18 to TRBJ1-2, with D possibly being TRBD1 (5 bases). The CDR3 has 13 residues. Germline-derived CDR1 and CDR2 are KGHSH and LQKENI. Trimming took off 3 bases at V and 6 bases at J, with 11 bases between the two ends. This chain's CDR3 is CASSPSGGNGYTF. In nucleotides, the CDR3 is TGTGCCAGCTCACCGAGCGGGGGAAATGGCTACACCTTC.

The chain has TRBV5-4 and TRBJ2-3; 11 bases line up with TRBD2. Germline CDR1 reads SGHNT; CDR2 reads YYREEE (reference sequence). The CDR3 totals 18 residues. V trimming: 1 base; J trimming: 0 bases; junction bases outside the gene matches: 7. The CDR3: CASSLRSSGGLSTDTQYF. The CDR3, as DNA: TGTGCCAGCAGCTTGAGGTCTAGCGGGGGGCTTAGCACAGATACGCAGTATTTT.

This sequence joins TRBV28 and TRBJ1-4, with D possibly matching TRBD1 (6 bases). Trimming stripped 6 bases from V and 4 bases from J, with 12 bases between. Per the germline V gene, CDR1 is MDHEN and CDR2 is SYDVKM. The CDR3 length is 14 residues. The CDR3 sequence is CASSHRVRNEKLFF. CDR3 bases: TGTGCCAGCAGCCACAGGGTCCGTAATGAAAAACTGTTTTTT.

This clone was counted between two and nine times. The V gene is TRBV10-3, the J gene TRBJ2-3; 12 bases map to TRBD2. Trimming removed 2 bases from V and 9 bases from J; junction bases left unmatched: 6. The CDR3 is 15 residues long. The germline V gene has CDR1 ENHRY and CDR2 SYGVKD. DNA for the CDR3: TGTGCCATCAGTGAGGCTAGCGGGGGGGCAAGAACGCAGTATTTT. Translated, it gives CAISEASGGARTQYF.

In regard to this clone: Other DNA sequences in the sample encode the same CDR3. V gene TRBV5-1 combines with J gene TRBJ1-5, with D possibly being TRBD1 (6 bases). CDR1 SGHRS and CDR2 YFSETQ come from the germline V gene. The CDR3 has 14 amino acids. V lost 4 bases and J lost 3, with 11 bases in between. The DNA of the CDR3 is TGCGCCAGCAGCCTGGGGGACAACAATCAGCCCCAGCATTTT. It yields the protein CASSLGDNNQPQHF. The complete variable domain, with remaining parts taken from reference TRBV5-1 and TRBJ1-5, reads KAGVTQTPRYLIKTRGQQVTLSCSPISGHRSVSWYQQTPGQGLQFLFEYFSETQRNKGNFPGRFSGRQFSNSRSEMNVSTLELGDSALYLCASSLGDNNQPQHFGDGTRLSIL.

The rearrangement joins TRBV10-3 to TRBJ2-7, with D perhaps TRBD1 (5 bases). Trimming took off 6 bases at V and 1 base at J, with 16 bases between the two ends. CDR3 length: 15 amino acids. Germline assignment: CDR1 ENHRY and CDR2 SYGVKD. CDR3 bases: TGTGCCATCAGAGGGGCAGGAAGTGAGTCCTACGAGCAGTACTTC. Residues: CAIRGAGSESYEQYF.

CDR3 in DNA: TGTGCCAGCTCACCACGAGCAACAGGGGGAAGGGGACTAGATACGCAGTATTTT. This gives the protein CASSPRATGGRGLDTQYF. This chain uses TRBV18 with TRBJ2-3; 8 bases line up with TRBD1. The CDR3 sequence is 18 residues long. Germline assignment: CDR1 KGHSH and CDR2 LQKENI. Germline trimming cut 1 base from V and 5 bases from J; bases unmatched to any gene: 14.

The V gene is TRBV25-1, the J gene TRBJ1-3; D not resolved. V was shortened by 0 bases and J by 0 bases, with 6 bases between the two germline ends. This CDR3 has 15 amino acids. Germline lookup yields CDR1 MGHDK and CDR2 SYGVNS. Here the CDR3 DNA reads TGTGCCAGCAGTGAATACGGAGACTCTGGAAACACCATATATTTT. It codes for CASSEYGDSGNTIYF.

On this clone itself: A read error may produce the germline difference seen at one junction end. This chain connects TRBV13 to TRBJ1-2; possibly TRBD1 for D (5 bases). The CDR3 spans 14 residues. Germline-derived CDR1 and CDR2 are PRHDT and FYEKMQ (reference sequence). CDR3 bases: TGTGCCAGCAGCTTTCTAGGGACTAACCATGGCTACACCTTC. Its translation is CASSFLGTNHGYTF.

V usage is TRBV5-4 and J usage is TRBJ1-6, with a weak D call TRBD1 (6 bases). CDR1 is SGHNT, CDR2 YYREEE, per germline (reference sequence). This CDR3 has 14 amino acids. V lost 7 bases and J 7 bases, leaving 15 bases between the germline ends. The CDR3 reads CASSREGGNSPLHF. In DNA form, the CDR3 reads TGTGCCAGCTCCCGGGAGGGGGGGAATTCACCCCTCCACTTT.

The chain employs TRBV7-2 and TRBJ2-1; 9 nucleotides line up with TRBD2. Germline CDR1 SGHTA, CDR2 FQGNSA. The V segment lost 2 bases and the J segment 7 bases; nucleotides outside the gene matches: 9. The CDR3 has 16 residues. The chain's CDR3 is CASSLTGTSRQNEQFF. Written as DNA, the CDR3 is TGTGCCAGCAGCTTAACCGGGACTAGCAGGCAAAATGAGCAGTTCTTC.

This sequence joins TRBV14 and TRBJ2-1; TRBD2 matches at 14 bases. The CDR3 loop spans 14 amino acids. V lost 5 bases to trimming and J lost 12 bases; unmatched junction nucleotides: 6. Looked up from germline, CDR1 is SGHDN and CDR2 is FVKESK. CDR3 region: CASSDRTSGGPQFF. DNA of the CDR3: TGTGCCAGCAGCGATCGGACTAGCGGGGGGCCGCAGTTCTTC. Full variable domain (missing parts from reference TRBV14 and TRBJ2-1): EAGVTQFPSHSVIEKGQTVTLRCDPISGHDNLYWYRRVMGKEIKFLLHFVKESKQDESGMPNNRFLAERTGGTYSTLKVQPAELEDSGVYFCASSDRTSGGPQFFGPGTRLTVL.

V and J are TRBV5-1 and TRBJ2-5; a weak D match, TRBD1 (5 bases). The CDR3 consists of 13 residues. Trimming pared 4 bases from V and 2 bases from J, leaving 9 bases between. The germline V gene has CDR1 SGHRS and CDR2 YFSETQ. The CDR3 DNA reads as TGCGCCAGCAGCCCCCCAGGGCAAGAGACCCAGTACTTC. It yields the protein CASSPPGQETQYF. Full variable domain (missing parts from reference TRBV5-1 and TRBJ2-5): KAGVTQTPRYLIKTRGQQVTLSCSPISGHRSVSWYQQTPGQGLQFLFEYFSETQRNKGNFPGRFSGRQFSNSRSEMNVSTLELGDSALYLCASSPPGQETQYFGPGTRLLVL.

This clone was detected once. The V and J genes are TRBV5-1 and TRBJ2-1; D might be TRBD1 (7 bases). The ends were cut back, 3 bases at V and 11 bases at J, with 21 bases in the middle. Germline V gives CDR1 SGHRS, CDR2 YFSETQ. There are 15 residues in the CDR3. CDR3 in DNA: TGCGCCAGCAGCTCCGATGACAGGGAGGTCAAGAAGCAGTTCTTC. Its protein is CASSSDDREVKKQFF.

This chain's CDR3 is CASISKAGAPDTQYF. The CDR3 coding sequence is TGTGCCAGCATTTCAAAAGCGGGGGCCCCAGATACGCAGTATTTT. The chain is built from TRBV6-5 and TRBJ2-3, with 8 bases identical to TRBD2. Germline CDR1 and CDR2: MNHEY and SVGAGI. The CDR3 is 15 amino acids. After removal of 7 bases from V and 4 bases from J, the junction contained 10 bases not matched to a gene.

The chain uses TRBV19 and TRBJ2-7; D perhaps matches TRBD1 (5 bases). The germline V gene has CDR1 LNHDA and CDR2 SQIVND (reference sequence). Trimming left V 5 bases short and J 4 bases short, with 12 bases between. CDR3 length: 13 residues. CDR3 bases: TGTGCCAGTAGTCGCCAACAGGCATACGAGCAGTACTTC. Translation: CASSRQQAYEQYF.

Here the CDR3 DNA reads TGTGCCAGCAGTGGGGGGGCCTCACCCCTCCACTTT. Translating it yields CASSGGASPLHF. This chain uses TRBV28 with TRBJ1-6, with TRBD1 as a possible D gene (6 bases). Trimming shortened V by 5 bases and J by 10 bases, and 9 bases separated the two germline ends. This CDR3 has 12 amino acids. Looked up from germline, CDR1 is MDHEN and CDR2 is SYDVKM.

This clone has more than one count but fewer than ten. The chain carries TRBV11-3 and TRBJ1-1, with D perhaps matching TRBD1 (6 bases). CDR3 length: 18 residues. CDR1 and CDR2 (germline): SGHNT, YENEEA. Trimming pared 0 bases from V and 0 bases from J, leaving 17 bases between. CDR3 DNA sequence: TGTGCCAGCAGCTTAGAACGCCTCTGTAGGGGGATGAACACTGAAGCTTTCTTT. Its translation is CASSLERLCRGMNTEAFF.

In this sample, this clone turned up many times. The V and J genes are TRBV5-4 and TRBJ2-1; a weak D match, TRBD1 (6 bases). The CDR3 spans 13 residues. Germline V gives CDR1 SGHNT, CDR2 YYREEE (reference sequence). The V end lost 10 bases, the J end lost 0 bases, and 11 bases lay between the germline ends. The CDR3 loop reads CAFRTDSYNEQFF. Here the CDR3 DNA reads TGTGCCTTTCGGACAGACTCCTACAATGAGCAGTTCTTC.

The chain recombines TRBV14 with TRBJ1-2; possible D gene TRBD1, 6 bases. Germline CDR1 reads SGHDN; CDR2 reads FVKESK. CDR3 size: 15 residues. V lost 1 base to trimming and J lost 3 bases, with 12 bases between them. CDR3 DNA: TGTGCCAGCAGCCAAGGGACAGATCATTACTATGGCTACACCTTC. Translating gives CASSQGTDHYYGYTF.

The chain is built from TRBV9 and TRBJ2-1, with 7 bases fitting TRBD2. The J segment lost 7 bases and the V segment lost 3 bases, leaving 1 base of the junction unmatched. Germline loops: CDR1 SGDLS, CDR2 YYNGEE. The CDR3 loop spans 12 amino acids. The CDR3 is CASSAAGNEQFF. The CDR3 DNA is TGTGCCAGCAGCGCAGCGGGGAATGAGCAGTTCTTC.

The V call is TRBV6-1, the J call TRBJ1-1; D may be TRBD1 (6 bases). Germline V gene sequence: CDR1 MNHNS, CDR2 SASEGT. This CDR3 spans 14 amino acids. V was cut by 5 bases and J by 0 bases, with 10 bases left in between. CDR3 sequence: CASSYYRVNTEAFF. CDR3 coding DNA: TGTGCCAGCAGTTATTACAGGGTGAACACTGAAGCTTTCTTT.

The chain couples TRBV29-1 to TRBJ1-1; a weak D match, TRBD1 (5 bases). CDR1 is SQVTM, CDR2 ANQGSEA, per germline. The CDR3 totals 13 residues. Trimming cost V 4 bases and J 4 bases, with 13 bases left between them. The CDR3 sequence is CSVGVGGGTEAFF. The CDR3 DNA reads as TGCAGCGTTGGGGTGGGGGGTGGCACTGAAGCTTTCTTT. Using reference TRBV29-1 and TRBJ1-1 for the parts outside the CDR3, the full variable domain is SAVISQKPSRDICQRGTSLTIQCQVDSQVTMMFWYRQQPGQSLTLIATANQGSEATYESGFVIDKFPISRPNLTFSTLTVSNMSPEDSSIYLCSVGVGGGTEAFFGQGTRLTVV.

The chain has TRBV18 and TRBJ2-7; TRBD1 is a possible D gene (6 bases). V was shortened by 5 bases and J by 3 bases, with 23 bases between the two germline ends. The germline CDR1 and CDR2 sequences are KGHSH and LQKENI. The CDR3 extends over 17 amino acids. This chain's CDR3 is CASSTVGAGDRGYEQYF. DNA of the CDR3: TGTGCCAGCTCAACTGTCGGGGCAGGGGACCGCGGCTACGAGCAGTACTTC. The full variable domain, in which reference TRBV18 and TRBJ2-7 provide the parts outside the CDR3, is NAGVMQNPRHLVRRRGQEARLRCSPMKGHSHVYWYRQLPEEGLKFMVYLQKENIIDESGMPKERFSAEFPKEGPSILRIQQVVRGDSAAYFCASSTVGAGDRGYEQYFGPGTRLTVT.

The chain is built from TRBV7-8 and TRBJ2-3; 7 nucleotides align to TRBD1. In germline, CDR1 is SGHVS, CDR2 FQNEAQ. The CDR3 is 15 residues long. V dropped 5 bases and J dropped 1; count of bases not matched to a gene: 6. The CDR3 DNA is TGTGCCAGCAGCCGTCCCGGGACAGGCACAGATACGCAGTATTTT. Protein product: CASSRPGTGTDTQYF.

The chain recombines TRBV5-1 with TRBJ2-1; the D is unclear. Trimming cost V 0 bases and J 10 bases, with 5 bases left between them. Looked up from germline, CDR1 is SGHRS and CDR2 is YFSETQ. The CDR3 contains 11 residues. This CDR3 is CASSLAAEQFF. In DNA, the CDR3 is TGCGCCAGCAGCTTGGCCGCGGAGCAGTTCTTC.

The chain combines TRBV5-1 with TRBJ2-5, with D possibly being TRBD2 (5 bases). Germline V gives CDR1 SGHRS, CDR2 YFSETQ. Trimming took off 4 bases at V and 5 bases at J, with 15 bases between the two ends. The CDR3 consists of 14 residues. This CDR3 reads CASSDDLPGETQYF. The CDR3 DNA reads as TGCGCCAGCAGCGACGACCTACCGGGGGAGACCCAGTACTTC.

V is TRBV6-5 and J is TRBJ2-5, with D possibly matching TRBD1 (6 bases). CDR3 length: 10 amino acids. Germline V lookup: CDR1 MNHEY, CDR2 SVGAGI. The V end was cut by 11 bases, the J end by 3 bases, with 7 bases between. The CDR3 DNA reads as TGTGCCTACAGGGAAGAGACCCAGTACTTC. Translation gives CAYREETQYF.